Sequencing of this T cell receptor (beta chain) was carried out in a study of blood T cells in healthy people across ages. Findings of the study overall: A roughly linear age-dependent decrease characterized TCR beta diversity per million T cells.

CDR1 is SGHDT and CDR2 is YYEEEE in the germline V gene. The CDR3 covers 15 residues. In its sample, this clonotype was seen a few times. The antigen is undetermined. Primed by a sample-barcoded 5' primer and a J-beta primer mix, a second PCR proceeded for about 6 to 12 cycles. TCRdb reprocessed the 5' RACE reads via MiXCR and lists one record per CDR3 protein. The data show approximately 940,000 distinct CDR3 sequences, with under 50% seen just once and roughly 13% held by the top ten. This chain uses TRBV5-6 with TRBJ2-7; TRBD1 might be the D (6 bases). TRBJ2-5 explains the end of the DNA better; the J call may be wrong. This clonotype was sampled from a man aged 30 to 45 in good health. Specimen: blood. The CDR3 sequence is CASSCVLRDKETQYF. The DNA of the CDR3 is TGTGCCAGCAGTTGTGTACTGAGGGACAAGGAGACCCAGTACTTC.